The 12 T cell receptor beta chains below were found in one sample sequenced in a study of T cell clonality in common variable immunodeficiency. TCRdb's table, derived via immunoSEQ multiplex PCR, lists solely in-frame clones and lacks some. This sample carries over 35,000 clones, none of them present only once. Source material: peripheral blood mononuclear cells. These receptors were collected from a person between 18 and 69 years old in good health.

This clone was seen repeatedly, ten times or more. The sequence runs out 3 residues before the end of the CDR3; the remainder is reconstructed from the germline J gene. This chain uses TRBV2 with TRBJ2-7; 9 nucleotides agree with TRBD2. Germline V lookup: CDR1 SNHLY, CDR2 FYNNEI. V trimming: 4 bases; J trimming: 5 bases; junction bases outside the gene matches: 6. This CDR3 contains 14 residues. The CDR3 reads CASSGGGARDEQYF. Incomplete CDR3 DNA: TGTGCCAGCAGTGGCGGGGGGGCAAGAGACGAG. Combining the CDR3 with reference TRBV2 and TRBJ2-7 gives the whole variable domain EPEVTQTPSHQVTQMGQEVILRCVPISNHLYFYWYRQILGQKVEFLVSFYNNEISEKSEIFDDQFSVERPDGSNFTLKIRSTKLEDSAMYFCASSGGGARDEQYFGPGTRLTVT.

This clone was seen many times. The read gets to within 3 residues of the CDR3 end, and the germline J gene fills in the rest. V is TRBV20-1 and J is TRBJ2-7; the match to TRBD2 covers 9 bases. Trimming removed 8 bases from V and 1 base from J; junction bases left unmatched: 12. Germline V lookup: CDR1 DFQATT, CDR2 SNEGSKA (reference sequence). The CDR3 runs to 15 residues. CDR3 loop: CSTYKTSGFSYEQYF. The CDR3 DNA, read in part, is TGCAGTACTTACAAGACTAGCGGTTTTTCCTACGAG.

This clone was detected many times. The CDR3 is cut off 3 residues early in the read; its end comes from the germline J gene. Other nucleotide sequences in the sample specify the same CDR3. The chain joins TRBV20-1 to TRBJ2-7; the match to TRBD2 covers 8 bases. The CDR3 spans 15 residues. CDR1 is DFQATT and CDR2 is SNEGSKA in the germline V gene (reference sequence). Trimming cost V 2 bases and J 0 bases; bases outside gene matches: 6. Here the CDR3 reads CSARHQGTSSYEQYF. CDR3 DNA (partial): TGCAGTGCTAGACACCAGGGGACTAGCTCCTACGAG.

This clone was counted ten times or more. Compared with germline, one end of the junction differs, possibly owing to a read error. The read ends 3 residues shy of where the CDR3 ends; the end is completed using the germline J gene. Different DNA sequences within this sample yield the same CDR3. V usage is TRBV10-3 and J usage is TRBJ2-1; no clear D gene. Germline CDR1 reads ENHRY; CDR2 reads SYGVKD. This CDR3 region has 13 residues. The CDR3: CAISGTTYNEQFF. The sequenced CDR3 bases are TGCGCCATCAGTGGAACTACTTACAATGAG.

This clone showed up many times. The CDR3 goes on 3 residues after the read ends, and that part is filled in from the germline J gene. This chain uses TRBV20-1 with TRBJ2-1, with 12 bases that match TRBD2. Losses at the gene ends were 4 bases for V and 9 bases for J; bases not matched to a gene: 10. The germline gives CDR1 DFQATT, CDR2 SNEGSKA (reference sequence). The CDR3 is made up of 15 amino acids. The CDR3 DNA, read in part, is TGCAGTGCTAATCCTCCGGGACTAGCGGGCCCTGAG. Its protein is CSANPPGLAGPE. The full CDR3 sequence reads CSANPPGLAGPEQFF.

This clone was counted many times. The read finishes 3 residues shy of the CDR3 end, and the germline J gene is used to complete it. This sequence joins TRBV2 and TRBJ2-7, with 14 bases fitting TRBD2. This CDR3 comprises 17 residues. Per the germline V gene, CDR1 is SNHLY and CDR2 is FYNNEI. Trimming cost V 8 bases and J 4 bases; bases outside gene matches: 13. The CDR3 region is CASDGTSGSRRVYEQYF. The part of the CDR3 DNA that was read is TGTGCCAGCGACGGGACTAGCGGGAGCCGGCGGGTGTACGAG.

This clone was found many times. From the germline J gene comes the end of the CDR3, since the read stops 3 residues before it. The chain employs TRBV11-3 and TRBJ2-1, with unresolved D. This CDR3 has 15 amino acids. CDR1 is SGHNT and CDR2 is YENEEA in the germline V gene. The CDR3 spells CASRFVLKIEVEQFF. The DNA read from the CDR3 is TGTGCAAGTCGCTTTGTCCTGAAGATCGAGGTTGAG.

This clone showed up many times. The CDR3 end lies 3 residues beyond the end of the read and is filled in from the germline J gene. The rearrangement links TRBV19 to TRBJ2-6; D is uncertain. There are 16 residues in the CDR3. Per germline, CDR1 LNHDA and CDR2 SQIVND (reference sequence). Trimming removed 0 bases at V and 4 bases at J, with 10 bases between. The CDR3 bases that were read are TGTGCCAGTAGTATAGATCTCGGGTCCGGGGCCAACGTC. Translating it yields CASSIDLGSGANV. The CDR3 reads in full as CASSIDLGSGANVLTF.

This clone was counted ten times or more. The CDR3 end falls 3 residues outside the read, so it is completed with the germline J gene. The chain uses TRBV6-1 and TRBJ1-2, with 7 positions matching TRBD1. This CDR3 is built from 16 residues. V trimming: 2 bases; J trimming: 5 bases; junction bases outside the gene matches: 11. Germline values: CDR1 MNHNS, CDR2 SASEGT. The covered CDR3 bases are TGTGCCAGCAGTGAATCTGTGTGGGACAGACCATATGGC. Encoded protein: CASSESVWDRPYG. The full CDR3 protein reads CASSESVWDRPYGYTF.

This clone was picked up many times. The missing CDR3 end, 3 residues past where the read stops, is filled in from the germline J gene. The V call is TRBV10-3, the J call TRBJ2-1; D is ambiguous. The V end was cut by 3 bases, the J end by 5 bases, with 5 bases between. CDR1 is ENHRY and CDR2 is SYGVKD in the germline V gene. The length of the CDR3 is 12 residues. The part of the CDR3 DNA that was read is TGTGCCATCAGTGAAAGGGACAATGAG. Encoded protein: CAISERDNE. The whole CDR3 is CAISERDNEQFF.

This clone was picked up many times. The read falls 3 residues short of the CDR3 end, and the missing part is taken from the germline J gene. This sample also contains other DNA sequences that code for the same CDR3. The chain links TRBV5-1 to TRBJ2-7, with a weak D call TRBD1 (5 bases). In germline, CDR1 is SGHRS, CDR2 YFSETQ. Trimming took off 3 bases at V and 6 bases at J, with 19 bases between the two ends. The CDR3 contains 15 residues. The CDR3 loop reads CASSWADSPAGEQYF. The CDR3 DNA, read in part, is TGCGCCAGCAGCTGGGCTGACAGCCCCGCCGGCGAG.

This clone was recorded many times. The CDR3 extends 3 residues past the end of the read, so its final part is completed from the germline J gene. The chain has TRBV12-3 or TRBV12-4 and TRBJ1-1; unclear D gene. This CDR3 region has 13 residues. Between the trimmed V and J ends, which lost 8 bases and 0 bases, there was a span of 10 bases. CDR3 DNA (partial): TGTGCCAGCTCATCTAAGTTGAACACTGAA. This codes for CASSSKLNTE. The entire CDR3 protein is CASSSKLNTEAFF.